What follows is one TCR beta chain and its context. Assay: immunoSEQ multiplex PCR; the TCRdb copy retains only in-frame clones and omits some. The sample lists 180,000 or so clones; about 94% were seen once. This sample was taken from a study of control samples from healthy donors and cancer patients. Germline CDR1 is SGHTA and CDR2 is FQGNSA. The CDR3 has 13 amino acids. V shed 6 bases and J shed 6 bases, with 15 bases lying between them. The sequenced sample consisted of blood. The V gene is TRBV7-2, the J gene TRBJ2-7, with a tentative D call TRBD2 (5 bases). The origin of this receptor is an older woman in good health. The CDR3 sequence is CASSHKRGSEQYF. The CDR3 bases are TGTGCCAGCAGTCATAAACGGGGTTCCGAGCAGTACTTC.